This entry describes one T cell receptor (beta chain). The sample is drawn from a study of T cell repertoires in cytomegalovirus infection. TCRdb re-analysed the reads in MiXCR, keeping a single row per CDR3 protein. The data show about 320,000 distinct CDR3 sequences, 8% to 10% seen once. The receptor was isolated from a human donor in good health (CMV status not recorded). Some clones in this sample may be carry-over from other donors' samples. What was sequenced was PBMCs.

The CDR3 loop is CASSLLGQDNQPQHF. The CDR3 coding sequence is TGTGCCAGCAGCTTATTGGGGCAGGACAATCAGCCCCAGCATTTT. The J gene is TRBJ1-5, the V gene TRBV7-9, with D possibly being TRBD1 (5 bases). Germline values: CDR1 SEHNR, CDR2 FQNEAQ (reference sequence). This CDR3 comprises 15 residues. The ends were cut back, 2 bases at V and 3 bases at J, with 11 bases in the middle.